Listed here are 16 T cell receptor beta chains from one sample, sequenced in a study of T cells in Graves' hyperthyroidism and ophthalmopathy. Authors of the study amplified TCR beta CDR3 regions from RNA transcripts. Initially, a first-round RT-PCR of the TCR CDR3 employed the HTBI primer set. TCRdb analysed the multiplex PCR reads with MiXCR anew, one entry per CDR3 protein. The table has around 340,000 distinct CDR3 sequences, 16% seen once; the top ten hold around 34%. What was sequenced was blood. The receptors here all came from a man aged 30-40 years with Graves' hyperthyroidism.

This clonotype was found a few times. The chain combines TRBV20-1 with TRBJ1-5, with D possibly TRBD1 on 6 matching bases. In germline, CDR1 is DFQATT, CDR2 SNEGSKA (reference sequence). The CDR3 totals 14 residues. With 1 base removed from V and 6 bases from J, the gap between germline ends came to 13 bases. In DNA, the CDR3 is TGCAGTGCTAGAGGTGGGCAGGGGCGTCAGCCCCAGCATTTT. It specifies CSARGGQGRQPQHF.

In its sample, this clonotype was seen many times. V gene TRBV28 combines with J gene TRBJ2-4; D call uncertain. There are 12 residues in the CDR3. V dropped 8 bases and J dropped 6 bases, with 11 bases sitting between them. Germline lookup yields CDR1 MDHEN and CDR2 SYDVKM. CDR3 sequence: CASGNLINIQYF. CDR3 in DNA: TGTGCCAGCGGAAACTTAATAAACATTCAGTACTTC.

This sequence joins TRBV12-3 or TRBV12-4 and TRBJ1-1; 8 bases line up with TRBD1. The CDR3 extends over 16 amino acids. The J segment lost 5 bases and the V segment lost 6 bases, leaving 14 bases of the junction unmatched. In DNA, the CDR3 is TGTGCCAGCAGGAAGTCATCCAGGGGGCTGTTGACTGAAGCTTTCTTT. It specifies CASRKSSRGLLTEAFF.

Ten or more counts support this clonotype. The rearrangement links TRBV2 to TRBJ2-5; a weak D match, TRBD1 (6 bases). Trimming left V 4 bases short and J 1 base short, with 10 bases between. CDR1 is SNHLY and CDR2 is FYNNEI in the germline V gene. The CDR3 has 14 amino acids. The DNA for the CDR3 is TGTGCCAGCAGTGGGCAGGGGTTCCAAGAGACCCAGTACTTC. Translated: CASSGQGFQETQYF.

Comment on this clonotype: This may be a read error: a much more frequent sequence differs by one nucleotide. The rearrangement links TRBV6-1 to TRBJ2-7; perhaps D is TRBD1 or TRBD2 (5 bases each). The CDR3 consists of 17 residues. V lost 4 bases, J lost 7 bases, and 26 bases lay in between. Looked up from germline, CDR1 is MNHNS and CDR2 is SASEGT. The DNA of the CDR3 is TGTGCCAGCAGTGCCCGGGGCAGTCCCTTATTCAGCGATGAGCAGTACTTC. Translating it yields CASSARGSPLFSDEQYF.

Many counts were recorded for this clonotype. The V gene is TRBV7-2, the J gene TRBJ2-3, with no clear D. The CDR3 spans 14 residues. The V gene lost 0 bases and the J gene lost 2 bases, with 6 bases spanning the gap. Germline CDR1 and CDR2: SGHTA and FQGNSA. In DNA form, the CDR3 reads TGTGCCAGCAGCTTAGCGACAAACACAGATACGCAGTATTTT. Its translation: CASSLATNTDTQYF.

This clonotype has more than one count but fewer than ten. The chain joins TRBV19 to TRBJ2-1; 8 positions agree with TRBD2. The CDR3 has 15 residues. Germline V gene sequence: CDR1 LNHDA, CDR2 SQIVND (reference sequence). J lost 8 bases, V lost 6 bases, and 12 bases had no gene match. The CDR3 DNA reads TGTGCCAGTAGGTCGCTCTGGCGGGAGGACGATGAGCAGTTCTTC. It translates to CASRSLWREDDEQFF.

This clonotype has only a few counts. The V and J genes are TRBV28 and TRBJ1-4; possible D gene TRBD1, 5 bases. The CDR3 is 16 amino acids. The germline V and J ends were trimmed by 5 bases and 7 bases, with 20 bases remaining between them. Germline values: CDR1 MDHEN, CDR2 SYDVKM. As DNA, the CDR3 is TGTGCCAGCAGTCCACCGCGCGGGGCAGGAATTGAAAAACTGTTTTTT. Its protein is CASSPPRGAGIEKLFF.

This clonotype was counted many times. The rearrangement joins TRBV2 to TRBJ1-1; no reliable D call. The CDR3 has 12 amino acids. V lost 1 base, J lost 11 bases, and 11 bases lay in between. CDR1 and CDR2 (germline): SNHLY, FYNNEI. The CDR3 nucleotides are TGTGCCAGCAGTGAAGTGGACCTTTTCGCTTTCTTT. Amino acids: CASSEVDLFAFF.

The chain carries TRBV29-1 and TRBJ2-7, with 10 positions matching TRBD1. CDR1 and CDR2 (germline): SQVTM, ANQGSEA. V was pared by 3 bases and J by 5 bases, with 4 bases of the junction left unmatched. The CDR3 totals 13 residues. The CDR3 nucleotides read TGCAGCGTTGACGGACAGGGGGTCGACGAGCAGTACTTC. It codes for CSVDGQGVDEQYF.

The V and J genes are TRBV19 and TRBJ2-7, with TRBD1 identical over 8 bases. CDR3 length: 13 residues. Trimming cost V 9 bases and J 5 bases; bases outside gene matches: 9. Germline V CDR1 and CDR2: LNHDA, SQIVND (reference sequence). CDR3 amino acids: CARGQVKCNEQYF. The DNA for the CDR3 is TGTGCCAGGGGACAGGTCAAGTGTAACGAGCAGTACTTC.

For this clonotype: A clone one base away is much larger, so this may be a read error. This sequence joins TRBV5-1 and TRBJ2-7; D might be TRBD2 (6 bases). The germline gives CDR1 SGHRS, CDR2 YFSETQ. V was trimmed by 8 bases and J by 6 bases, leaving 18 bases between them. The CDR3 length is 13 residues. For the CDR3, the DNA is TGCGCCAGTTCCGGGACTGCACAATGCGAGCAGTACTTC. Its protein is CASSGTAQCEQYF.

This clonotype was picked up a small number of times. CDR3 coding DNA: TGTGCCAGCACCGGAACAGGGGAGAACACCGGGGAGCTGTTTTTT. Translated, it gives CASTGTGENTGELFF. The chain uses TRBV2 and TRBJ2-2; 7 positions agree with TRBD1. Germline CDR1 SNHLY, CDR2 FYNNEI. The ends lost 7 bases at V and 1 base at J; junction bases unmatched: 6. The CDR3 runs to 15 residues.

There are many counts of this clonotype. The CDR3 DNA follows: TGCAGTGCTGTACTCCCCGAGAGGGCGTCAGATACGCAGTATTTT. Translating gives CSAVLPERASDTQYF. The rearrangement uses TRBV20-1 and TRBJ2-3; D is perhaps TRBD2 (5 bases). Germline assignment: CDR1 DFQATT and CDR2 SNEGSKA (reference sequence). V dropped 5 bases and J dropped 4 bases, with 19 bases sitting between them. CDR3 size: 15 residues.

This clonotype has a count of ten or more. The genes are TRBV6-1 and TRBJ2-7, with D unresolved. The CDR3 loop spans 11 amino acids. CDR1 is MNHNS and CDR2 is SASEGT in the germline V gene. The germline V and J ends were trimmed by 2 bases and 7 bases, with 6 bases remaining between them. The CDR3 is CASSELWEQYF. The CDR3 region has the DNA TGTGCCAGCAGTGAACTTTGGGAGCAGTACTTC.

Regarding this clonotype: A much bigger clone sits one base away, suggesting this may be a read error. The chain combines TRBV9 with TRBJ2-1; D gene uncertain. In germline, CDR1 is SGDLS, CDR2 YYNGEE. The CDR3 spans 15 residues. CDR3 coding DNA: TGTGCCAGCGGCGTAGGACGCCAACCCTACAATGAGCAGTTCTTC. It translates to CASGVGRQPYNEQFF.